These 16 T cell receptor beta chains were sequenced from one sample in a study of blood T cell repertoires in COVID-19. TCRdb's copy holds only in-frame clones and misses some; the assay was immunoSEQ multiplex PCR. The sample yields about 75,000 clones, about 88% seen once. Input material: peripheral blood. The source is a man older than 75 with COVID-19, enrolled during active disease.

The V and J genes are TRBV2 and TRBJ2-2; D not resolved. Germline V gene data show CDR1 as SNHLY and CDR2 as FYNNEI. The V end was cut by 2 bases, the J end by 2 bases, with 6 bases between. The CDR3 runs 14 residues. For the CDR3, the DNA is TGTGCCAGCAGTGAACTACTCAACACCGGGGAGCTGTTTTTT. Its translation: CASSELLNTGELFF.

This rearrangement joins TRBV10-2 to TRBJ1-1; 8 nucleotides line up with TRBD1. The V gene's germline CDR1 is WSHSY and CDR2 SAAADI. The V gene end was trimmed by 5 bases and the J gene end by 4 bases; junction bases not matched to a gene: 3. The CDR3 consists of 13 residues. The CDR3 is CASSLTGGTEAFF. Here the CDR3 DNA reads TGCGCCAGCAGTCTTACAGGGGGCACTGAAGCTTTCTTT.

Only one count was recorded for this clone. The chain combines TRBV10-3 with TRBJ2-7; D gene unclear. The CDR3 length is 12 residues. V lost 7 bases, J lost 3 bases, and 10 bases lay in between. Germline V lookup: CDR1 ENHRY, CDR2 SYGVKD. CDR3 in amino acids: CAIKPSGYEQYF. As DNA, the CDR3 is TGTGCCATCAAACCCTCAGGCTACGAGCAGTACTTC.

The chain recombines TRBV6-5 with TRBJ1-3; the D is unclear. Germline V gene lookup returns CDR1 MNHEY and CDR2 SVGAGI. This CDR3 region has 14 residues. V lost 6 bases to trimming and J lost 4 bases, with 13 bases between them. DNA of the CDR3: TGTGCCAGCAGCAGTTCCCGCTCAGGAAACACCATATATTTT. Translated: CASSSSRSGNTIYF.

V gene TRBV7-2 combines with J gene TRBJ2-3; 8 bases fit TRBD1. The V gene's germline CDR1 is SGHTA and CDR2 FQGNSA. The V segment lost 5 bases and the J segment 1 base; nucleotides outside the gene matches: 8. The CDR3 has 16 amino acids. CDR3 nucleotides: TGTGCCAGCAGCCCGCAGGGGGCTCTGGGCACAGATACGCAGTATTTT. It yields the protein CASSPQGALGTDTQYF. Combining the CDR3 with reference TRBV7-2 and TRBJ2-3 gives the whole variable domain GAGVSQSPSNKVTEKGKDVELRCDPISGHTALYWYRQSLGQGLEFLIYFQGNSAPDKSGLPSDRFSAERTGGSVSTLTIQRTQQEDSAVYLCASSPQGALGTDTQYFGPGTRLTVL.

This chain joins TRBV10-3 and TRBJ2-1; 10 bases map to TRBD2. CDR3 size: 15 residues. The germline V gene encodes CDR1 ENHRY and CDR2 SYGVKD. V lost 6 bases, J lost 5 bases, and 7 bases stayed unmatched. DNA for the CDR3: TGTGCCATCAGACCAGGACTAGCGGAAGACAATGAGCAGTTCTTC. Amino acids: CAIRPGLAEDNEQFF.

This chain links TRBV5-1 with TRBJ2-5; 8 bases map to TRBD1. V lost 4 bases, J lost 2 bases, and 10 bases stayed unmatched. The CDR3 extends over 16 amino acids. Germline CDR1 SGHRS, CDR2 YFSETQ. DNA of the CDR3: TGCGCCAGCAGCCAAACCGGACAGGGTGGGCAAGAGACCCAGTACTTC. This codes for CASSQTGQGGQETQYF. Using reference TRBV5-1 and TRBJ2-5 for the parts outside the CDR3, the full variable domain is KAGVTQTPRYLIKTRGQQVTLSCSPISGHRSVSWYQQTPGQGLQFLFEYFSETQRNKGNFPGRFSGRQFSNSRSEMNVSTLELGDSALYLCASSQTGQGGQETQYFGPGTRLLVL.

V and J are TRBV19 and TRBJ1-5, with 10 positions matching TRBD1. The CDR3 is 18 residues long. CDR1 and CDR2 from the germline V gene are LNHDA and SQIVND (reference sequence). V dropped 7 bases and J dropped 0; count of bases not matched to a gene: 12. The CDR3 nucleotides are TGTGCCAGTATGGGCGGGACAGGGGCCCTTTATAGCAATCAGCCCCAGCATTTT. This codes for CASMGGTGALYSNQPQHF.

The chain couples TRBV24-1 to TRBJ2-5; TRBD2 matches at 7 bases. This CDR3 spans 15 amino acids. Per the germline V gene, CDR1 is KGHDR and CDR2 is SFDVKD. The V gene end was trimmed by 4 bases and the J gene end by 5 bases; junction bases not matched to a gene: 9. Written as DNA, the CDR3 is TGTGCCACCAGTGACCCGAGTCGGGGAGGGGAGACCCAGTACTTC. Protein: CATSDPSRGGETQYF.

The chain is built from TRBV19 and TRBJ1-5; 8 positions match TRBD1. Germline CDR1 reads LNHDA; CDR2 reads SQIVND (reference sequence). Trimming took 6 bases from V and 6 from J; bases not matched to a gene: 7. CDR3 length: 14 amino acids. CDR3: CASRDRVTGQPQHF. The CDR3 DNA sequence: TGTGCCAGTAGGGACAGGGTGACGGGTCAGCCCCAGCATTTT.

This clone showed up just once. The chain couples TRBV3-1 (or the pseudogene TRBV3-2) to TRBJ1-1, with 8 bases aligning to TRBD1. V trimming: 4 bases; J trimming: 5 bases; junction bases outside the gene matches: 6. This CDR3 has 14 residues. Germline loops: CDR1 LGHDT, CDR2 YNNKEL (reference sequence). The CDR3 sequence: CASSLDRGWTEAFF. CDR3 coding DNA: TGTGCCAGCAGCCTTGACAGGGGATGGACTGAAGCTTTCTTT.

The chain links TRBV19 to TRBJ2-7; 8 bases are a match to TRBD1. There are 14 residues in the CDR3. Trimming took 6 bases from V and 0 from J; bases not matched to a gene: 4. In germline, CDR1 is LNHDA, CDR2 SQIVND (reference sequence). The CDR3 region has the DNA TGTGCCAGTAGCCGGGACAGGAGCTCCTACGAGCAGTACTTC. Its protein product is CASSRDRSSYEQYF.

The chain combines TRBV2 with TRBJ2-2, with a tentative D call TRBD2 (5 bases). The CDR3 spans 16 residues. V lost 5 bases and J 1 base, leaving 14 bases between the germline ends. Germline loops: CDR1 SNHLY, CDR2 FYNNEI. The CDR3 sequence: CASSWEGLLNTGELFF. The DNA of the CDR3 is TGTGCCAGCAGTTGGGAAGGACTGTTGAACACCGGGGAGCTGTTTTTT.

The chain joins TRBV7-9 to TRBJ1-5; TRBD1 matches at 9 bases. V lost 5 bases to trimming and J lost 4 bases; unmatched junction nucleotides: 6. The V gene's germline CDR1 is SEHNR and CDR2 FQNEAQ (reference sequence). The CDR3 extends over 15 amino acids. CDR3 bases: TGTGCCAGCAGCAGGACAGGGGATGTAAATCAGCCCCAGCATTTT. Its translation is CASSRTGDVNQPQHF.

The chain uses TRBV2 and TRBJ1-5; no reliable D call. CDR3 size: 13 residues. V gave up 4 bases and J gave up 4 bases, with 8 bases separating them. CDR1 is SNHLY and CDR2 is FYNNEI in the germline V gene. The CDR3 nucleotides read TGTGCCAGCAGTGGGGCAGAAAATCAGCCCCAGCATTTT. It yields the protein CASSGAENQPQHF.

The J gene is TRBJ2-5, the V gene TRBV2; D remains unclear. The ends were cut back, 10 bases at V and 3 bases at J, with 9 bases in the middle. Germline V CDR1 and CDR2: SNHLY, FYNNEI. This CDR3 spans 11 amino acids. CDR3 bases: TGTGCCACGGCTCAGGAAGAGACCCAGTACTTC. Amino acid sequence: CATAQEETQYF.